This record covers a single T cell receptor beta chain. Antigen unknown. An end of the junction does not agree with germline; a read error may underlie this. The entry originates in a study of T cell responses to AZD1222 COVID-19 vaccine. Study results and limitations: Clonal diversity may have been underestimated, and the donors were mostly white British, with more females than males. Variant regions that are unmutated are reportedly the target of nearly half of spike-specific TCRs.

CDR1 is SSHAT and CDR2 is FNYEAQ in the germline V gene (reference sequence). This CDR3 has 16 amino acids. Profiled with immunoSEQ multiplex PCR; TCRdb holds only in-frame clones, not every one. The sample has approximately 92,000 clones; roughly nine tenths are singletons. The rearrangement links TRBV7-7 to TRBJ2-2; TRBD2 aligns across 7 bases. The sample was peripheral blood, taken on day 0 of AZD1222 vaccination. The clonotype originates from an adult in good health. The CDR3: CASSLRPGGNTGELFF. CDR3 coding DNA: TGTGCTAGCAGCTTACGTCCGGGAGGGAACACCGGGGAGCTGTTTTTT.